This T cell receptor beta chain was identified in a study of cytomegalovirus exposure and HLA in healthy donors. CDR1 SGHAT and CDR2 FQNNGV come from the germline V gene. The germline V and J ends were trimmed by 0 bases and 9 bases, with 18 bases remaining between them. The CDR3 runs to 17 residues. PCR used 60 Vbeta primers and 13 Jbeta primers. Profiling relied on immunoSEQ multiplex PCR, and the TCRdb table lists in-frame clones only, not all of them. The data show approximately 130,000 clones, 65% to 90% seen once. This receptor was obtained from a man aged 18 to 29 in good health and CMV-seronegative. Sequenced material: PBMCs. V usage is TRBV11-2 and J usage is TRBJ1-6; D is unclear. The CDR3 sequence is CASSLESFLGSSSPLHF. CDR3 coding DNA: TGTGCCAGCAGCTTAGAATCATTCTTGGGGAGCAGTTCACCCCTCCACTTT.